The sequence of this T cell receptor beta chain was determined in a study of early T cells in non-severe SARS-CoV-2 infection. For the study at large: It was bulk RNA from unsorted whole blood that was sequenced, and the chains were unpaired.

Unique molecular identifiers were affixed to single, distinct cDNA molecules. TCRdb ran MiXCR on the 5' RACE reads and lists one entry per CDR3 protein. The data show 37,000 or so distinct CDR3 sequences, roughly 5% seen once. Trimming cost V 4 bases and J 9 bases; bases outside gene matches: 3. Germline CDR1 SQVTM, CDR2 ANQGSEA. The CDR3 runs 11 residues. The chain couples TRBV29-1 to TRBJ2-4; 7 nucleotides align to TRBD1. The sequencing input was whole blood. The receptor was isolated from an adult who was a healthcare worker with PCR-confirmed SARS-CoV-2 infection or an uninfected control (not recorded which). CDR3 protein: CSVGGDSIQYF. CDR3 nucleotide sequence: TGCAGCGTTGGAGGGGACAGCATTCAGTACTTC. The entire variable domain, with the rest obtained from reference TRBV29-1 and TRBJ2-4, is as follows: SAVISQKPSRDICQRGTSLTIQCQVDSQVTMMFWYRQQPGQSLTLIATANQGSEATYESGFVIDKFPISRPNLTFSTLTVSNMSPEDSSIYLCSVGGDSIQYFGAGTRLSVL.